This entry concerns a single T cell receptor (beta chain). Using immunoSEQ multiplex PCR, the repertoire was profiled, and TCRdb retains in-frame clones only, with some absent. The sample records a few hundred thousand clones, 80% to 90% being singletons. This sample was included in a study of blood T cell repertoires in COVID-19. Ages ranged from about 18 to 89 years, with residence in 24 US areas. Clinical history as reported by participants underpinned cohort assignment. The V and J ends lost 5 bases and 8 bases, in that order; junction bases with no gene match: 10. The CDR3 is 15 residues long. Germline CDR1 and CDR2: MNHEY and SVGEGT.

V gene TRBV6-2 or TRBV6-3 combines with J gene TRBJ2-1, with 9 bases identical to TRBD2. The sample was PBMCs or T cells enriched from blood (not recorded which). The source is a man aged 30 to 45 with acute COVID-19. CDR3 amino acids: CASSTRVAGAYEQFF. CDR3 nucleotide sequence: TGTGCCAGCAGTACCCGGGTAGCGGGAGCGTATGAGCAGTTCTTC.